One and the same sample provided the 10 T cell receptor beta chains below, sequenced in a study of shared clonotypes between healthy human individuals. Generated by immunoSEQ multiplex PCR, the TCRdb table keeps only in-frame clones and is missing some. This table has 2 million to 2.5 million clones, roughly 92% appearing once. The source material was naive CD4+ T cells from PBMCs. This sample's subset: CD45RA+ positively selected. All receptors come from a man in his late teens or twenties in good health. Some clones in this sample may be carry-over from other donors' samples.

The chain uses TRBV2 and TRBJ2-1; no clear D gene. V was cut by 6 bases and J by 0 bases, with 9 bases left in between. CDR1 is SNHLY and CDR2 is FYNNEI in the germline V gene. This CDR3 is built from 14 residues. CDR3 DNA: TGTGCCAGCAGAAGGTTTAGCTCCTACAATGAGCAGTTCTTC. As protein: CASRRFSSYNEQFF.

The chain employs TRBV9 and TRBJ1-4; 7 bases fit TRBD1. CDR1 and CDR2 (germline): SGDLS, YYNGEE. The CDR3 totals 20 residues. Trimming took 0 bases from V and 5 from J; bases not matched to a gene: 19. Here the CDR3 reads CASSVENPDRQDQQNEKLFF. As DNA, the CDR3 is TGTGCCAGCAGCGTAGAAAATCCGGACAGGCAAGACCAACAAAATGAAAAACTGTTTTTT.

The chain carries TRBV27 and TRBJ1-4, with 12 bases matching TRBD1. The CDR3 totals 18 residues. The trim removed 8 bases at V and 8 bases at J, leaving 18 bases unmatched. CDR1 and CDR2 from the germline V gene are MNHEY and SMNVEV (reference sequence). CDR3 in amino acids: CASRYSGTGGWRAEKLFF. The CDR3 DNA is TGTGCCAGCCGGTATTCCGGGACAGGGGGCTGGCGTGCCGAAAAACTGTTTTTT.

The chain carries TRBV27 and TRBJ2-5; no clear D. Germline values: CDR1 MNHEY, CDR2 SMNVEV (reference sequence). CDR3 length: 15 residues. Deletions cut 2 bases from V and 5 bases from J, with 15 bases between. The CDR3 loop is CASSLSHPVVETQYF. The CDR3 DNA follows: TGTGCCAGCAGTTTAAGCCACCCAGTGGTGGAGACCCAGTACTTC.

The chain is built from TRBV5-6 and TRBJ1-4; D may be TRBD1 (5 bases). V was clipped by 4 bases and J by 8 bases, with 18 bases between them. Germline V gene lookup returns CDR1 SGHDT and CDR2 YYEEEE. The CDR3 length is 15 residues. In nucleotides, the CDR3 is TGTGCCAGCAGCCCCCGGCGGACTCGGGACGAAAAACTGTTTTTT. Its protein is CASSPRRTRDEKLFF.

The gene calls are TRBV18 and TRBJ2-2, with 9 bases matching TRBD2. Germline CDR1 and CDR2: KGHSH and LQKENI. The CDR3 runs 16 residues. Trimming cost V 6 bases and J 1 base; bases outside gene matches: 6. The CDR3 spells CASSRTSGWNTGELFF. The CDR3 DNA sequence: TGTGCCAGCTCCCGCACTAGCGGGTGGAACACCGGGGAGCTGTTTTTT. Combining the CDR3 with reference TRBV18 and TRBJ2-2 gives the whole variable domain NAGVMQNPRHLVRRRGQEARLRCSPMKGHSHVYWYRQLPEEGLKFMVYLQKENIIDESGMPKERFSAEFPKEGPSILRIQQVVRGDSAAYFCASSRTSGWNTGELFFGEGSRLTVL.

The chain recombines TRBV6-6 with TRBJ2-1; 11 bases are a match to TRBD2. Germline CDR1 reads MNHNY; CDR2 reads SVGAGI (reference sequence). V gave up 6 bases and J gave up 8 bases; unmatched junction bases: 3. The CDR3 consists of 13 residues. CDR3 amino acids: CASRTSGKDEQFF. The CDR3 DNA sequence: TGTGCCAGCAGGACTAGCGGGAAGGATGAGCAGTTCTTC.

This clone was recorded a few times. V and J are TRBV5-1 and TRBJ1-1; D gene unclear. Trimming stripped 5 bases from V and 7 bases from J, with 15 bases between. Germline V gene sequence: CDR1 SGHRS, CDR2 YFSETQ. The length of the CDR3 is 13 residues. CDR3 bases: TGCGCCAGCAGTCTCCCAGGAGGTGGTGAAGCTTTCTTT. The encoded protein is CASSLPGGGEAFF.

This chain joins TRBV28 and TRBJ2-1, with TRBD2 identical over 8 bases. Trimming at V came to 6 bases and at J to 5 bases, leaving 15 bases not matched to a gene. Germline V CDR1 and CDR2: MDHEN, SYDVKM. This CDR3 comprises 17 residues. The CDR3 protein is CASSLGLARIKDNEQFF. Here the CDR3 DNA reads TGTGCCAGCAGCCTCGGACTAGCCCGGATTAAGGACAATGAGCAGTTCTTC.

The chain combines TRBV28 with TRBJ1-5; maybe TRBD1 (5 bases). The CDR3 sequence is 16 residues long. V gave up 5 bases and J gave up 5 bases, with 19 bases separating them. From germline, CDR1 is MDHEN and CDR2 SYDVKM. In DNA, the CDR3 is TGTGCCAGCAGTCTCCCCAGCGGGGGGGGGTATCAGCCCCAGCATTTT. Protein sequence: CASSLPSGGGYQPQHF.